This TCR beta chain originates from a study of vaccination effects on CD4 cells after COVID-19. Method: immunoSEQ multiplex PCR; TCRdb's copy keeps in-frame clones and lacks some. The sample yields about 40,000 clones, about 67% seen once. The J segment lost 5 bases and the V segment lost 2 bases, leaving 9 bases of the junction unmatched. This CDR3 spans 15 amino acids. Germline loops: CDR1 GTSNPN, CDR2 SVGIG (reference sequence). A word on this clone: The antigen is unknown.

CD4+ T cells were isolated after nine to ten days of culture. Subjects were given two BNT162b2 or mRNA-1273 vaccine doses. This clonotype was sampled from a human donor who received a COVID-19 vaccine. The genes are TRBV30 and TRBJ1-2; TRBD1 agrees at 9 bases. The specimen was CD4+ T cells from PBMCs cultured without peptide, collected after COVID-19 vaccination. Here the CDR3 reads CAWSPVGTGNYGYTF. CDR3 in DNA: TGTGCCTGGAGTCCAGTTGGGACAGGGAATTATGGCTACACCTTC.